This TCR beta chain was profiled in a study of identifying expanded T cells in peripheral blood. Study-wide results and caveats: Differentially abundant clones: around 1.2 between replicates, approximately 16 at approximately 13 days, 19 to 20 at four. Clone count variance between roughly 2-week samples rose with total template count.

V gave up 0 bases and J gave up 0 bases, with 16 bases separating them. There are 18 residues in the CDR3. From germline, CDR1 is LNHDA and CDR2 SQIVND (reference sequence). Libraries were prepared by immunoSEQ multiplex PCR; TCRdb keeps only in-frame clonotypes and omits some of them. The sample has about 110,000 clones; roughly 90% are singletons. No infections or other immune events were documented during collection. A remark on this clone: Its specificity is unknown.

Source material: blood. The receptor was isolated from a person aged 18-70 years in good health. This chain connects TRBV19 to TRBJ2-3; a possible D gene is TRBD2 (6 bases). CDR3 residues: CASSIDLWGVGSTDTQYF. CDR3 in DNA: TGTGCCAGTAGTATAGATCTATGGGGGGTTGGCAGCACAGATACGCAGTATTTT.